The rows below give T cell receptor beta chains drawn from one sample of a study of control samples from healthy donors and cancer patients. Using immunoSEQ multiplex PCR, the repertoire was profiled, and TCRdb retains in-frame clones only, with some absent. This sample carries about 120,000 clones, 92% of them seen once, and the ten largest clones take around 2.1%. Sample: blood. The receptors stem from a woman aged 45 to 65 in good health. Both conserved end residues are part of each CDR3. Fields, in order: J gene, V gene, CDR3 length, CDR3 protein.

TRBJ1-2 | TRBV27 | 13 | CASSATGGYGYTF
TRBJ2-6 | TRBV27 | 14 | CASSLSSGANVLTF
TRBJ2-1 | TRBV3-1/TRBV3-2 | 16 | CASSSLAGGIYNEQFF
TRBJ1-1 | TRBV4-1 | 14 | CASSQVQGYTEAFF
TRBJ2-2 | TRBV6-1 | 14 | CASSELGDTGELFF
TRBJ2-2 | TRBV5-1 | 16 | CASSSVAGANTGELFF
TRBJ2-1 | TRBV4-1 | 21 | CASSPGDGLAGVENPVHEQFF
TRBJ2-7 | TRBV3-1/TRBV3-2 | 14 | CASSQMIEVDEQYF
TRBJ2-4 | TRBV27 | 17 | CASSLPPGPGAKNIQYF
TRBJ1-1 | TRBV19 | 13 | CASRYSLNTEAFF
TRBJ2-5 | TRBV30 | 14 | CAWSKGLAGETQYF
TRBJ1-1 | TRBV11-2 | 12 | CASSLSRGEAFF
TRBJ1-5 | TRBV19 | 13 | CASSSDSNQPQHF
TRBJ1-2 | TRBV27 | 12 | CASSFKGDGYTF
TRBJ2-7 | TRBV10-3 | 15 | CAISQPGTASYEQYF
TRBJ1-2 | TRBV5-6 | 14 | CASSWNRAAYGYTF
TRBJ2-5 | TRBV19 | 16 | CASSRTSGGSQETQYF
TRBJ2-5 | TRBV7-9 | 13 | CASSYRVAETQYF
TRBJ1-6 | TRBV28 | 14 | CASRIGTGNSPLHF
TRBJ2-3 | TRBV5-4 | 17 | CASGRGLAGVGTDTQYF
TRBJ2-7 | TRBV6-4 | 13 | CASSRDRGYEQYF
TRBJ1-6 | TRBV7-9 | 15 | CASSPSTGANSPLHF
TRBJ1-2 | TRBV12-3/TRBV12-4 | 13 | CASSLEGAYGYTF
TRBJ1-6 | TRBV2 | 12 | CASSTDKSENHF
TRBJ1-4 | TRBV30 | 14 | CASDGGGQMEKLFF
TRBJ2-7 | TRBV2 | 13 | CASRDRGKNEQYF
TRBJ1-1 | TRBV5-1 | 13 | CATTTGADTEAFF
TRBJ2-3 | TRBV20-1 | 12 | CSASGGADTQYF
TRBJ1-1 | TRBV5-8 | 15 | CASSLRGTGNTEAFF
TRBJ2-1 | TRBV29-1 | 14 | CSVPLAGVSNEQFF
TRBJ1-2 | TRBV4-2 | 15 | CASSQEGGRGVGYTF
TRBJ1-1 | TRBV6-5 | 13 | CASSFSKNTEAFF
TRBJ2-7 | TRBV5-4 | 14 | CASSPGPAGSEQYF
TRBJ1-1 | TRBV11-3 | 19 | CASSLARPRAPPHNTEAFF
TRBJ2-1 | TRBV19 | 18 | CASSIDKTGTGAHNEQFF
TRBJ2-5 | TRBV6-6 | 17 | CASSPLTSGGALETQYF
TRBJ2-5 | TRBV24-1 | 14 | CATSDRLAGETQYF
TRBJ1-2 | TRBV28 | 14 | CASSFTDSLYGYTF
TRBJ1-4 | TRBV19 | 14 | CASSLLVENEKLFF
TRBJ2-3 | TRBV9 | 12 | CASSVVLDTQYF
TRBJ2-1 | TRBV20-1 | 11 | CSASSGTKQFF
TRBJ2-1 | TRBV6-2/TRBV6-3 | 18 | CASSYSRVTSRPMGEQFF
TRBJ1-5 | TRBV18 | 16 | CASSHGTGGAGQPQHF
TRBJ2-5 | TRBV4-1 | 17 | CASSPLPGQGVRETQYF
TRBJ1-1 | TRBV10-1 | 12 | CASSDPGRGAFF
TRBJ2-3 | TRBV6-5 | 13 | CASRGQGLDTQYF
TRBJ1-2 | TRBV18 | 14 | CASSPTVANYGYTF
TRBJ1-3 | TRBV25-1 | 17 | CASSGFGHTIRGNTIYF
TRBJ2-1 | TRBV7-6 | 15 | CASSFWLAGKEEQFF